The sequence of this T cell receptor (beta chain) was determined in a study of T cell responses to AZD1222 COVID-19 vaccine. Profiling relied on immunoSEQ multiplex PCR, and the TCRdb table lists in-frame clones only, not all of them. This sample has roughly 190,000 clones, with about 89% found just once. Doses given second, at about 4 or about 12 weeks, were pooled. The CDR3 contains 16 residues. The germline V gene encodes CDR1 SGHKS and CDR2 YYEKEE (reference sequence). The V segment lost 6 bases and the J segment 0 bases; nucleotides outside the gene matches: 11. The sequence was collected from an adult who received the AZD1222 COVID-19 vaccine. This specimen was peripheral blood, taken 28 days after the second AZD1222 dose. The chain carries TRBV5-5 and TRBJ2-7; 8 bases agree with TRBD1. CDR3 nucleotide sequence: TGTGCCAGCACCGTTGGAAGGGGACAGGTCTCCTACGAGCAGTACTTC. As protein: CASTVGRGQVSYEQYF.